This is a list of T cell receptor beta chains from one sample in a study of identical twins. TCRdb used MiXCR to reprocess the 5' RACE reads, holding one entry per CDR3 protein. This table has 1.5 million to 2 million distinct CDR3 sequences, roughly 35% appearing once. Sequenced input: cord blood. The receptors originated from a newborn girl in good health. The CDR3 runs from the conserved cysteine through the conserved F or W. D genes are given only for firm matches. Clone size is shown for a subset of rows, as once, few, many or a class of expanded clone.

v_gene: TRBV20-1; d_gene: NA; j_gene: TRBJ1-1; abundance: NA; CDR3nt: TGCAGTGCTAGCGGGTTCCCCCTGAACACTGAAGCTTTCTTT; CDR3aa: CSASGFPLNTEAFF
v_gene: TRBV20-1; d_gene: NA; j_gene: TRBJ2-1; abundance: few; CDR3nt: TGCAGTGAAAGGGAGGGGGCGTACAATGAGCAGTTCTTC; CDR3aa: CSEREGAYNEQFF
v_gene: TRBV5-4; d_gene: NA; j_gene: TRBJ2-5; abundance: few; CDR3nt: TGTGCCAGCAGCTTGAAAATCGGGAAGGGGGAGACCCAGTACTTC; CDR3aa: CASSLKIGKGETQYF
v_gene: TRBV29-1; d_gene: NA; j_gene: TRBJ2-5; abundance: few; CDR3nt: TGCAGCGTCCTCATAGGGCAAGAGACCCAGTACTTC; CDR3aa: CSVLIGQETQYF
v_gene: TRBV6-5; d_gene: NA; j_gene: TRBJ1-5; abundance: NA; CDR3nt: TGTGCCAGCAGTTACACCGGGGTAGGTCAGCCCCAGCATTTT; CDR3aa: CASSYTGVGQPQHF
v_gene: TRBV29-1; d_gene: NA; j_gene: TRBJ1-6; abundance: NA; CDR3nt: TGCAGCGTTGGGCAGTCCTATAATTCACCCCTCCACTTT; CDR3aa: CSVGQSYNSPLHF
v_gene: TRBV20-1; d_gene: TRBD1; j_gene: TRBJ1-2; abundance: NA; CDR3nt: TGCAGTGCTAGTATAACAGGGGCGCTCTATGGCTACACCTTC; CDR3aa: CSASITGALYGYTF
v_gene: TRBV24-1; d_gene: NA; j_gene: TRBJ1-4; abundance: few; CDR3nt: TGTGCCACCAGTGATTCGTGCCCAACTAATGAAAAACTGTTTTTT; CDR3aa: CATSDSCPTNEKLFF
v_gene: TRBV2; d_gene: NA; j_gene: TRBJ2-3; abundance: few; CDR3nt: TGTGCCAGCAGTGAAGCGCCTATCAGGGACAGCACAGATACGCAGTATTTT; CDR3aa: CASSEAPIRDSTDTQYF
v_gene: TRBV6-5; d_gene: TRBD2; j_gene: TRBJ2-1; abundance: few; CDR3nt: TGTGCCAGCAGAACGGGACTAGCGAGCGATGAGCAGTTCTTC; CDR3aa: CASRTGLASDEQFF
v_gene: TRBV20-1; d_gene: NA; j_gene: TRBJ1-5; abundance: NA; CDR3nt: TGCAGTGCTAGACTGGGAGTCAATCAGCCCCAGCATTTT; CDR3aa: CSARLGVNQPQHF
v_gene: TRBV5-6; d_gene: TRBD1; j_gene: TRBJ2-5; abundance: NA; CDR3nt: TGTGCCAGCAGCTTGAGGTGGGACAGGGGGCAAGAGACCCAGTACTTC; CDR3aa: CASSLRWDRGQETQYF
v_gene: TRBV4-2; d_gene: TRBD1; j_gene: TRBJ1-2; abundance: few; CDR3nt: TGTGCCAGCAGCCAAGGAAGGGGGCCCTATGGCTACACCTTC; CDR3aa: CASSQGRGPYGYTF
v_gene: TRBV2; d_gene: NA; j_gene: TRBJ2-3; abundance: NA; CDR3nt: TGTGCCAGCAGTGAATTTGTGCAGTATTTT; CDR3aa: CASSEFVQYF
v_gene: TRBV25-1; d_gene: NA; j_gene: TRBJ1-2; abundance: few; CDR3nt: TGTGCCAGCAGTGAAGGGCCGTACTATGGCTACACCTTC; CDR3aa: CASSEGPYYGYTF
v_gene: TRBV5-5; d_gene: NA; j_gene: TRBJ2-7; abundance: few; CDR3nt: TGTGCCAGCAGCTTGCTCCGGCAGCCGGCCTACGAGCAGTACTTC; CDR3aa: CASSLLRQPAYEQYF
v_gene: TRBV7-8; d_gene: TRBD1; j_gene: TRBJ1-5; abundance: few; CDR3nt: TGTGCCAGCAGCCCTGAGGTCGACAGGGGCGATCTTCAGCCCCAGCATTTT; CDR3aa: CASSPEVDRGDLQPQHF
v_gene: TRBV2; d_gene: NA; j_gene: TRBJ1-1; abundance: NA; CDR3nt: TGTGCCAGCAGGCTCACAGGGTCCACTGAAGCTTTCTTT; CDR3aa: CASRLTGSTEAFF
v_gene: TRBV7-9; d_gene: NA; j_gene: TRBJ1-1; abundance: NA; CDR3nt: TGTGCCAGCAGACCAAACATCGAGTTCATGAACACTGAAGCTTTCTTT; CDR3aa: CASRPNIEFMNTEAFF
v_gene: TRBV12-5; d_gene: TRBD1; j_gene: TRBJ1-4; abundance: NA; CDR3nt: TGTGCTAGTGGTTGTCCGGGACAGGGAAATGAAAAACTGTTTTTT; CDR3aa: CASGCPGQGNEKLFF
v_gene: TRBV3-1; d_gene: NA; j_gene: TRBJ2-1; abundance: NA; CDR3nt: TGTGCCAGCAGCCAAGATGCCTCACAAGAGACCCAGTTCTTC; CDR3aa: CASSQDASQETQFF
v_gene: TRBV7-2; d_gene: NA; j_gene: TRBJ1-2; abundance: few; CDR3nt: TGTGCCAGCAGCTTAGCGAATGACAGCCCTAACTATGGCTACACCTTC; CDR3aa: CASSLANDSPNYGYTF
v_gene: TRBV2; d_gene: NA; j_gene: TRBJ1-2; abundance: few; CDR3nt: TGTGCCAGCATTCGACGCGGGACCGACCTTGGCTACACCTTC; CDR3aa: CASIRRGTDLGYTF
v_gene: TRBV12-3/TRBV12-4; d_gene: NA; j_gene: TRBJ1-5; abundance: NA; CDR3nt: TGTGCCAGCAGTTTTCCAGGGCATCAGCCCCAGCATTTT; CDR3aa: CASSFPGHQPQHF
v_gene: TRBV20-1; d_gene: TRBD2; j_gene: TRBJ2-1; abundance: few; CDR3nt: TGCAGTGCTAGAGTTGGGACTAGCCCAATAGATGAGCAGTTCTTC; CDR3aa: CSARVGTSPIDEQFF
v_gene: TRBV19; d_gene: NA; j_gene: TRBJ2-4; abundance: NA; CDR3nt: TGTGCCAGCCAGGTGCAAAACATTCAGTACTTC; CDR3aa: CASQVQNIQYF
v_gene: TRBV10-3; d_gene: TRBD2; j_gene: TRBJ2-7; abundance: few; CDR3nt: TGTGCCATCAGTGAGGGACTAGCGGGAGGAGGGTACGAGCAGTACTTC; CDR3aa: CAISEGLAGGGYEQYF
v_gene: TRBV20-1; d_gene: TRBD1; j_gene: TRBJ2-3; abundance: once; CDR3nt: TGCAGTGCCGCAGGGACAGGGGTTCAAAATACGCAGTATTTT; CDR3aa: CSAAGTGVQNTQYF